This TCR beta chain is from a study of neurological immune-mediated disorders. Overall study findings and caveats: The greatest degree of TCR clonal expansion was observed in HTLV-1-associated myelopathy, with the lowest in multiple sclerosis, below that of healthy controls.

CDR1 DFQATT and CDR2 SNEGSKA come from the germline V gene (reference sequence). V lost 3 bases, J lost 0 bases, and 5 bases lay in between. The CDR3 covers 13 residues. Each CDR3 protein is one row after TCRdb ran MiXCR on the 5' RACE reads. Of tens of thousands of distinct CDR3 sequences in the sample, roughly 4% are singletons; the top ten hold roughly 5.6%. This clonotype was seen a few times. Its antigen is unknown. The sequenced material came from PBMCs. This chain links TRBV20-1 with TRBJ2-2; no definite D call. The receptor was isolated from a woman aged 55-70 years with multiple sclerosis. The CDR3 DNA reads TGCAGTGCTAGCGTCCCGAACACCGGGGAGCTGTTTTTT. It translates to CSASVPNTGELFF.